This TCR beta chain was sequenced for a study of monozygotic twins with inflammatory bowel disease (dated by TCRdb to the late 2010s). Background for the entire study: The full study comprised some 30 monozygotic twin pairs: nine German pairs (four IBD-concordant, five IBD-discordant) and 19 IBD-discordant Danish pairs. The search for disease-associated traits relied mainly on comparing IBD patients with their genetically identical healthy co-twins within discordant pairs. Each individual had, on average, about 151 000 unique TCRalpha sequences and 181 000 unique TCRbeta sequences available for analysis.

The library came from 5' RACE. Each TCR library was prepared from around 3.5 ug of total RNA. For each sample, cDNA was synthesized in eight separate reactions using SMARTScribe reverse transcriptase. During cDNA synthesis, template switching introduced unique molecular identifiers that contained a 6-nucleotide sample barcode. TCRalpha and TCRbeta cDNA was amplified by two nested PCRs of about 15 and 9 cycles, with bead purification after each PCR. Before amplification, the cDNA was treated with uracil DNA-glycosylase and purified using the QIAquick PCR purification kit. In the second PCR, Illumina TruSeq-compatible adapters and sample-specific barcodes were added. Library quality and concentration were assessed using TapeStation and Qubit, and about 5.2 ng of each library was pooled. Sequencing of pooled libraries was carried out on an Illumina HiSeq2500 single-index Rapid Run using 2 x 100 bp reads and custom sequencing primers. On the authors' methods: UMI-based consensus assembly with MiGEC version 1.2.6 was used to correct PCR and sequencing errors. V(D)J alignment, clonotype assembly and CDR3 extraction were performed with MiXCR version 2.1.1. Gene usage, clonotype sharing and MAIT/NKT TCR abundance were normalised by analysing the top 1000, 10 000 and 20 000 clonotypes per sample. Diversity was computed as the inverse Simpson index with the vegan R package after downsampling to 27 000 UMIs. Paired Mann-Whitney U tests were applied to discordant twin pairs, with Benjamini-Hochberg correction for multiple testing. TCRdb reanalyzed the reads, keeping one entry per CDR3 protein sequence and omitting DNA. The V and J calls here are based on TCRdb, not the publication. The sample table records 300,000 to 400,000 distinct CDR3 sequences. 2% to 2.5% of the sample belongs to the ten largest clones.

The CDR3 measures 13 amino acids from cysteine to phenylalanine. The coding DNA is unavailable. General findings and caveats noted by the study authors: Compared with healthy twins, IBD patients had fewer clonotypes in common with other individuals, a difference most pronounced in patients showing signs of disease activity. IBD patients had lower TCRbeta repertoire diversity, measured by the inverse Simpson index, than their healthy co-twins. Repertoire similarity did not differ between concordant and discordant twins, possibly due to limited statistical power. The analysis was unable to tell apart different T cell subtypes. The results gave no support for a single strong signal or clonotype linked to IBD. Differing immunosuppressive treatments among patients may have added background noise and inter-individual variability to the repertoires.

From each donor, a roughly 2.7 ml peripheral blood sample was collected into PAXgene tubes and kept at -80 degrees C. Without T cell sorting, total RNA was isolated from whole blood using the PAXgene blood miRNA kit on an automated QIAcube. Peripheral blood from monozygotic twin pairs concordant or discordant for inflammatory bowel disease was subjected to deep TCRalpha and TCRbeta repertoire profiling with unique molecular barcoding. Smoking habits were recorded for all twin pairs, with individuals classified as current, former or never smokers. With regard to this clonotype: Which antigen it targets is not known.

Sequenced: blood. The TCR originated in a human donor with ulcerative colitis or Crohn's disease, or a healthy co-twin of an affected twin (not recorded which). The V and J genes are TRBV12-3 or TRBV12-4 and TRBJ1-1; TCRdb names TRBD1, which stays unverified in the absence of DNA. For the CDR3, the sequence is CASSRGQWAEAFF.